Listed here is a single T cell receptor beta chain. Its antigen is unknown. This sample was taken from a study of cytomegalovirus exposure and HLA in healthy donors. From germline, CDR1 is SGHDT and CDR2 YYEEEE. The CDR3 consists of 15 residues. V lost 1 base, J lost 4 bases, and 5 bases stayed unmatched. Assay: immunoSEQ multiplex PCR; the TCRdb copy retains only in-frame clones and omits some. The sample lists roughly 150,000 clones; approximately 89% were seen once. Overall study findings and caveats: Subsequent analysis found a tendency for first-cohort TCR clusters to co-occur within the 110 or so validation repertoires. Cytomegalovirus status, reportedly, was diagnosed with high specificity and sensitivity by the classifier. TCR beta chains numbering some 160 were designated cytomegalovirus-associated.

The genes are TRBV5-6 and TRBJ1-2; 9 bases match TRBD1. This clonotype was sampled from a young man in good health and CMV-seropositive. Material for sequencing was PBMCs. This CDR3 reads CASSLRTGATYGYTF. The CDR3 DNA is TGTGCCAGCAGCTTGAGGACAGGGGCCACCTATGGCTACACCTTC.